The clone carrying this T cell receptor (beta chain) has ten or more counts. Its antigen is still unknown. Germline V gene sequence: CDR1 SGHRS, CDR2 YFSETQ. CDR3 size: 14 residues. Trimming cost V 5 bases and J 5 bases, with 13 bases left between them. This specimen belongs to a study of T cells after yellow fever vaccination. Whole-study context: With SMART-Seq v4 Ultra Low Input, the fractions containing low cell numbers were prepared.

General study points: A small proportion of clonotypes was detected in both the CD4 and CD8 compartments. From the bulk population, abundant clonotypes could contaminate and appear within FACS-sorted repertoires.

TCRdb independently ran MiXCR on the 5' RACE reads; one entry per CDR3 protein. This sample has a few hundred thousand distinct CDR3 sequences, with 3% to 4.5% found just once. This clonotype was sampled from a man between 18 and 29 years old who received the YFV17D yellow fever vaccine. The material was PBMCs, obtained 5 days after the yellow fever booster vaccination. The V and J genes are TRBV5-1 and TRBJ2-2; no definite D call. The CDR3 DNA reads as TGCGCCAGCAGATTTATAAGGGCGACCGGGGAGCTGTTTTTT. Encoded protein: CASRFIRATGELFF.